The entry that follows covers one T cell receptor beta chain sequence. V lost 2 bases to trimming and J lost 0 bases, with 11 bases between them. Germline lookup yields CDR1 SQVTM and CDR2 ANQGSEA. The CDR3 consists of 15 residues. Repertoires were generated with immunoSEQ multiplex PCR, while TCRdb's copy carries only in-frame clones and drops some. Altogether approximately 110,000 clones are present, around 90% being singletons, with the ten largest covering approximately 1.5%. These data belong to a study of T cells after somatic rescue of genetic block. The chain uses TRBV29-1 and TRBJ1-3; D unresolved. The sequence was collected from a woman aged 18-30 years. Material for sequencing was peripheral blood mononuclear cells (PBMCs). In DNA, the CDR3 is TGCAGCGTTGAAACCAGATCGTACTCTGGAAACACCATATATTTT. The encoded protein is CSVETRSYSGNTIYF.